The entry below describes one T cell receptor beta chain. Its target is not known. The method was immunoSEQ multiplex PCR; TCRdb's version includes in-frame clones alone and lacks a portion of them. The sample lists 110,000 or so clones, 86% occurring once. These data originate in a study of T cell responses to AZD1222 COVID-19 vaccine. Findings and caveats of the study: Just a handful of AZD1222 recipients tested seropositive at baseline.

In germline, CDR1 is MNHNS, CDR2 SASEGT. This CDR3 has 13 amino acids. V gave up 3 bases and J gave up 11 bases, with 11 bases separating them. The V gene is TRBV6-1, the J gene TRBJ1-6, with D possibly being TRBD1 (6 bases). This clonotype originated in an adult in good health. The sequencing here drew on peripheral blood, taken on day 0 of AZD1222 vaccination. The CDR3 coding sequence is TGTGCCAGCAGTGACACCAGGGGTACACCCCTCCACTTT. This gives the protein CASSDTRGTPLHF.